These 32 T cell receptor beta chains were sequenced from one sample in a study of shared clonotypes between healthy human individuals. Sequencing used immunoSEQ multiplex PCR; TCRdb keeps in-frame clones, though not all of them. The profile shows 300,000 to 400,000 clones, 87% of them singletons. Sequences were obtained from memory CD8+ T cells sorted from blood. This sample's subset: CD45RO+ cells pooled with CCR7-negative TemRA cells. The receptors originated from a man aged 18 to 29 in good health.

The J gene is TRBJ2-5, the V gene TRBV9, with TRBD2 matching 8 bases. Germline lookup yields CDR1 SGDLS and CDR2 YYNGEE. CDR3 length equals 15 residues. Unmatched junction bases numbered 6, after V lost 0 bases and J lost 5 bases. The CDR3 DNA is TGTGCCAGCAGCGTAGCGGGTAGCGGGATTGAGACCCAGTACTTC. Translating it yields CASSVAGSGIETQYF.

The CDR3 sequence: CASSLVKPKRGYGTEAFF. The DNA for the CDR3 is TGTGCCAGCAGTTTAGTTAAACCCAAGCGGGGATATGGCACTGAAGCTTTCTTT. The chain combines TRBV28 with TRBJ1-1; D gene ambiguous. CDR3 length: 18 residues. From germline, CDR1 is MDHEN and CDR2 SYDVKM. Between the trimmed V and J ends, which lost 2 bases and 4 bases, there was a span of 23 bases. The variable domain in full, with the rest retrieved from reference TRBV28 and TRBJ1-1, is DVKVTQSSRYLVKRTGEKVFLECVQDMDHENMFWYRQDPGLGLRLIYFSYDVKMKEKGDIPEGYSVSREKKERFSLILESASTNQTSMYLCASSLVKPKRGYGTEAFFGQGTRLTVV.

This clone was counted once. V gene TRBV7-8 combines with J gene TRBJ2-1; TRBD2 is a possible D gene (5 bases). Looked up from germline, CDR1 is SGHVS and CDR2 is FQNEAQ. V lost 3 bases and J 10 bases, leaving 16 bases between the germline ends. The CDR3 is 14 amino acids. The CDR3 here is CASSFSDSANEQFF. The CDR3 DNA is TGTGCCAGCAGCTTTTCGGACTCCGCCAACGAGCAGTTCTTC.

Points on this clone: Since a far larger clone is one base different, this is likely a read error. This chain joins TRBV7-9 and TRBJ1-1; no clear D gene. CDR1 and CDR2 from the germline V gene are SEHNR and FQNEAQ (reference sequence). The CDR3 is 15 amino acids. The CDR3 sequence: CAIHANNRLNAEAFF. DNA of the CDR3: TGTGCCATCCACGCCAACAACAGATTGAACGCTGAAGCTTTCTTT.

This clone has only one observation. CDR3 sequence: CASSLWTSEEQFF. CDR3 coding DNA: TGTGCCAGCAGCTTGTGGACTAGCGAGGAGCAGTTCTTC. The rearrangement uses TRBV5-6 and TRBJ2-1, with 9 positions matching TRBD2. This CDR3 region has 13 residues. V gave up 1 base and J gave up 10 bases; unmatched junction bases: 3. The germline V gene has CDR1 SGHDT and CDR2 YYEEEE.

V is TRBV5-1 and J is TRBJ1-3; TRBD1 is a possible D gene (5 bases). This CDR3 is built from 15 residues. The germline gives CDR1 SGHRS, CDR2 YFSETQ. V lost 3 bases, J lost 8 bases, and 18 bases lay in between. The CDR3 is CASSWIGTQEDTIYF. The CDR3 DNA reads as TGCGCCAGCAGCTGGATCGGGACGCAGGAGGACACCATATATTTT.

The CDR3 region is CASSLATSGSQYF. CDR3 DNA: TGTGCCAGCAGCTTAGCGACTTCGGGTTCGCAGTATTTT. The J gene is TRBJ2-3, the V gene TRBV7-9, with no clear D. The CDR3 contains 13 residues. Trimming left V 0 bases short and J 10 bases short, with 11 bases between. Germline assignment: CDR1 SEHNR and CDR2 FQNEAQ (reference sequence).

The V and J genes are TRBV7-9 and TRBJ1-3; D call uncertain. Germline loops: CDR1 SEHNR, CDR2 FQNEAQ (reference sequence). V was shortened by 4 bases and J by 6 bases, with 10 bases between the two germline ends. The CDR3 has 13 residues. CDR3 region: CASSSMNENTIYF. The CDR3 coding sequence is TGTGCCAGCAGCTCCATGAATGAAAACACCATATATTTT.

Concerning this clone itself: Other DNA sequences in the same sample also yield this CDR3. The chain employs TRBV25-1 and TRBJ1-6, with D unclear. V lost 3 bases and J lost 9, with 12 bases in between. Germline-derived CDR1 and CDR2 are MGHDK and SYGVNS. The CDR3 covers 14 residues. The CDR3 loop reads CASSDGTSGSPLHF. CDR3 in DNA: TGTGCCAGCAGTGATGGCACCTCGGGTTCACCCCTCCACTTT.

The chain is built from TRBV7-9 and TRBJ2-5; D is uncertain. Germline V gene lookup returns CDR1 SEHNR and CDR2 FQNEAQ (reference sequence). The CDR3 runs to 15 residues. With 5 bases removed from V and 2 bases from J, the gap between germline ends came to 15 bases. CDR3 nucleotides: TGTGCCAGCAGCCAATCCCGGGTTATTCAAGAGACCCAGTACTTC. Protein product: CASSQSRVIQETQYF.

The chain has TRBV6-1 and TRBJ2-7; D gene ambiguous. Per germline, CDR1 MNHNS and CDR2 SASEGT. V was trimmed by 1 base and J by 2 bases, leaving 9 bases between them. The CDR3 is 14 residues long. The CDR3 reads CASSEVGMPYEQYF. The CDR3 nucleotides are TGTGCCAGCAGTGAAGTGGGAATGCCCTACGAGCAGTACTTC.

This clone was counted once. The CDR3 protein is CASSQVLASTDTQYF. CDR3 DNA: TGCGCCAGCAGCCAAGTGCTTGCGAGCACAGATACGCAGTATTTT. This chain uses TRBV4-1 with TRBJ2-3; D is unclear. This CDR3 region has 15 residues. Germline loops: CDR1 MGHRA, CDR2 YSYEKL. V gave up 1 base and J gave up 0 bases, with 8 bases separating them.

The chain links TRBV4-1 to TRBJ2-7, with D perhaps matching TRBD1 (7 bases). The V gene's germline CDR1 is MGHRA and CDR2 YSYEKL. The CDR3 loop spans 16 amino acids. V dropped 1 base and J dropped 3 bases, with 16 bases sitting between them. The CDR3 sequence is CASSQANQGGGYEQYF. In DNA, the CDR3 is TGCGCCAGCAGCCAAGCGAACCAGGGGGGTGGCTACGAGCAGTACTTC.

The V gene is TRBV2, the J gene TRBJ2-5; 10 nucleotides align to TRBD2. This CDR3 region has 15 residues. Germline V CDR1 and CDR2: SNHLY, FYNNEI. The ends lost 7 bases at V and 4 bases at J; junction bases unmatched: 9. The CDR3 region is CASKERGGTRETQYF. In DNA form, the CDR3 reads TGTGCCAGCAAAGAGCGGGGGGGAACTAGAGAGACCCAGTACTTC.

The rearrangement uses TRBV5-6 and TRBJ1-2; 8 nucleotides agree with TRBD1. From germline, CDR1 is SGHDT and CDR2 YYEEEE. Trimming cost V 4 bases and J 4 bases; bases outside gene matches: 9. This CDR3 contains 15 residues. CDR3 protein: CASSLPGQDVYGYTF. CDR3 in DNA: TGTGCCAGCAGCCTTCCGGGACAGGACGTCTATGGCTACACCTTC.

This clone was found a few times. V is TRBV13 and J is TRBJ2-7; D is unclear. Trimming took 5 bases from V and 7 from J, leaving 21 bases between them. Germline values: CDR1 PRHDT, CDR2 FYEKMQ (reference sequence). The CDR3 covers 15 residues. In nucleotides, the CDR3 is TGTGCCAGCAGCCCAACCCTCGGGCCTAACGGGGAGCAGTACTTC. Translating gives CASSPTLGPNGEQYF. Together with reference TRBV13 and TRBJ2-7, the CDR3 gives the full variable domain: AAGVIQSPRHLIKEKRETATLKCYPIPRHDTVYWYQQGPGQDPQFLISFYEKMQSDKGSIPDRFSAQQFSDYHSELNMSSLELGDSALYFCASSPTLGPNGEQYFGPGTRLTVT.

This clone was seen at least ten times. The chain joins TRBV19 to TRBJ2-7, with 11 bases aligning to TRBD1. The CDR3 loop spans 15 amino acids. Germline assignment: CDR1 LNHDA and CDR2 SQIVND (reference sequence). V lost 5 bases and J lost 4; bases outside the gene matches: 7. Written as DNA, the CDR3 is TGTGCCAGTAGTGGCAGGACAGGGGGCTCGTACGAGCAGTACTTC. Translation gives CASSGRTGGSYEQYF.

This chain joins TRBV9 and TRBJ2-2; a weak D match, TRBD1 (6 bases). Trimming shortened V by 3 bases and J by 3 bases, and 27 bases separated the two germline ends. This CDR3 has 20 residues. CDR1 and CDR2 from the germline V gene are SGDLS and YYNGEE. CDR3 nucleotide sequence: TGTGCCAGCAGCGCCTCGAAATCCGTAGAGACAGGTGGGTACACCGGGGAGCTGTTTTTT. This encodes CASSASKSVETGGYTGELFF. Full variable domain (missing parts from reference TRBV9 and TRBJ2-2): DSGVTQTPKHLITATGQRVTLRCSPRSGDLSVYWYQQSLDQGLQFLIQYYNGEERAKGNILERFSAQQFPDLHSELNLSSLELGDSALYFCASSASKSVETGGYTGELFFGEGSRLTVL.

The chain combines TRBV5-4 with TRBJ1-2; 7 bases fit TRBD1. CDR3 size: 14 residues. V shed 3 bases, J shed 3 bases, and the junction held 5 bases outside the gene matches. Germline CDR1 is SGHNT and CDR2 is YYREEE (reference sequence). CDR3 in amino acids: CASSSRGADYGYTF. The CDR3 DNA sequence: TGTGCCAGCAGCTCCAGGGGGGCAGACTATGGCTACACCTTC.

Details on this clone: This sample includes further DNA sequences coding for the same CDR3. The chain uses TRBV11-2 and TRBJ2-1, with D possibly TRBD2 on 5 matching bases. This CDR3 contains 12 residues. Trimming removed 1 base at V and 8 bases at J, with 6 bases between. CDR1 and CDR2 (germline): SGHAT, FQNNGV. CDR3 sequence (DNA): TGTGCCAGCAGCTTAGTGAGGGATGAGCAGTTCTTC. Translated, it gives CASSLVRDEQFF.

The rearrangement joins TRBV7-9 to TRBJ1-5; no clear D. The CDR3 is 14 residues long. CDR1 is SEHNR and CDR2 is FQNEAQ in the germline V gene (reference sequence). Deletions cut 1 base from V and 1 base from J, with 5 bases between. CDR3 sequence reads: CASSLEQSNQPQHF. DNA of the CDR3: TGTGCCAGCAGCTTAGAACAGAGCAATCAGCCCCAGCATTTT.

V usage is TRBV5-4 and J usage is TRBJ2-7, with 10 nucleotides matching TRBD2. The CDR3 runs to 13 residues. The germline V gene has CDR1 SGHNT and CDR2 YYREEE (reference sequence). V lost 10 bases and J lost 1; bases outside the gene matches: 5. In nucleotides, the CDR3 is TGTGCCGGAGCACTAGCGGGGTCCTACGAGCAGTACTTC. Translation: CAGALAGSYEQYF.

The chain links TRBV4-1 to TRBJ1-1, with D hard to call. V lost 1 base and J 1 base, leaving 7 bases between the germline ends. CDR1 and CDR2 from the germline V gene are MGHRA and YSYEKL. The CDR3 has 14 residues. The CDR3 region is CASSQGVGNTEAFF. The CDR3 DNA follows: TGCGCCAGCAGCCAAGGTGTAGGGAACACTGAAGCTTTCTTT.

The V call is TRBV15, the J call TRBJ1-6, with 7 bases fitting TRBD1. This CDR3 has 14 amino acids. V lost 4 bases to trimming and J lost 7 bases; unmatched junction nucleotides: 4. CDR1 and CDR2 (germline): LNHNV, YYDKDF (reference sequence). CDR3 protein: CATSMGTANSPLHF. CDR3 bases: TGTGCCACCAGCATGGGGACAGCGAATTCACCCCTCCACTTT.

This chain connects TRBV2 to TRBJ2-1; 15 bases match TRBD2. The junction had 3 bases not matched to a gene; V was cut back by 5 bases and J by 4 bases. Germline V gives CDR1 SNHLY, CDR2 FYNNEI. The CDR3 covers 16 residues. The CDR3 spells CASSRTSGRVYNEQFF. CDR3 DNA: TGTGCCAGCAGTAGGACTAGCGGGAGGGTTTACAATGAGCAGTTCTTC.

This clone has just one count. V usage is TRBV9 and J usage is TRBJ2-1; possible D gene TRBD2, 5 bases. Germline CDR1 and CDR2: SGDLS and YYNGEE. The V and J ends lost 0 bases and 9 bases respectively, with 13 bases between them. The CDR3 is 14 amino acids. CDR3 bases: TGTGCCAGCAGCGTAGACGTGAGGGTTAGTGAGCAGTTCTTC. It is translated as CASSVDVRVSEQFF.

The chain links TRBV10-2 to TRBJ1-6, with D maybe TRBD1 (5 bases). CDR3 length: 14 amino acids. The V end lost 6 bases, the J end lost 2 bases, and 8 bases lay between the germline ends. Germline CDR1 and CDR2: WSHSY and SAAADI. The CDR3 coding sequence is TGCGCCAGCAGACCGACAGCCTATAATTCACCCCTCCACTTT. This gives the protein CASRPTAYNSPLHF.

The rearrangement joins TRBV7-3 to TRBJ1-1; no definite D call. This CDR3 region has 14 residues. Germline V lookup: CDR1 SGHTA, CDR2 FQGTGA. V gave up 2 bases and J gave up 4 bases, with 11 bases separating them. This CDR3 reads CASSLAVSGTEAFF. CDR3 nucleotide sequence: TGTGCCAGCAGCTTAGCAGTCAGCGGCACTGAAGCTTTCTTT.

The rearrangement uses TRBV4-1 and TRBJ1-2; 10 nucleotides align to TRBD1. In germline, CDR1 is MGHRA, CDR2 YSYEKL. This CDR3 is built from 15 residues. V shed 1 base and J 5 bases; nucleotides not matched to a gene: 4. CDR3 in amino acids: CASSQGQGQGYGYTF. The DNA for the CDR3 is TGCGCCAGCAGCCAAGGTCAGGGACAGGGGTATGGCTACACCTTC.

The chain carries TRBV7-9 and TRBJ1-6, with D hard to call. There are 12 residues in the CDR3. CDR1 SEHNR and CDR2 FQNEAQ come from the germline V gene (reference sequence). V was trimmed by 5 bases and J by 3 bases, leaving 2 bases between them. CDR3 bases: TGTGCCAGCAGCCTCTATAATTCACCCCTCCACTTT. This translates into CASSLYNSPLHF.

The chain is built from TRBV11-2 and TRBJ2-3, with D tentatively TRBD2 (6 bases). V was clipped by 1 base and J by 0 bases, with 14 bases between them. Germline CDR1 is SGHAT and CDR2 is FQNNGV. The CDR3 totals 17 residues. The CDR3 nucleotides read TGTGCCAGCAGCTTAGTGGAGGGGTTCGTTAGCACAGATACGCAGTATTTT. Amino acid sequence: CASSLVEGFVSTDTQYF.

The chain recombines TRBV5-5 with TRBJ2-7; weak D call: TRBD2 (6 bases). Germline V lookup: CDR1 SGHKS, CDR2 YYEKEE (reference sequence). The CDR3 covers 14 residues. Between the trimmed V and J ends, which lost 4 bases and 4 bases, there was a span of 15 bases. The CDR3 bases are TGTGCCAGCAGCGAACCGCGGGACCGGTACGAGCAGTACTTC. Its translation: CASSEPRDRYEQYF.